This TCR beta chain was identified during a study of cytomegalovirus exposure and HLA in healthy donors. 60 Vbeta and 13 Jbeta primers were used in PCR. Per the study methods: Among the unique TCR beta chains that a later analysis counted, about 81 million in all, 10 million to 11 million were shared. Only in-frame clones appear in the TCRdb table, and some are missing; sequencing was by immunoSEQ multiplex PCR. That table is the source of V, J and clone size, and D and trimming were worked out from the DNA. The sample contains 95,000 to 150,000 clones, 15% of which appear only once. This CDR3 contains 15 residues. Trimming at V came to 3 bases and at J to 6 bases, leaving 7 bases not matched to a gene. CDR1 SGHDT and CDR2 YYEEEE come from the germline V gene. The study, taken as a whole, reports: Listed as cytomegalovirus-associated were over 150 TCR beta chains.

At collection, donors were nominally healthy, but unrecorded immune exposures were probable. This clone was counted only a few times. Its cognate antigen is unknown. The receptor was derived from a woman in her late teens or twenties in good health and CMV-seronegative. The chain carries TRBV5-6 and TRBJ1-1; TRBD1 matches at 11 bases. Sequenced material: PBMCs. The CDR3 spells CASSYTGTGGAEAFF. CDR3 in DNA: TGTGCCAGCAGCTATACCGGGACAGGGGGTGCTGAAGCTTTCTTT.